The rows below give T cell receptor beta chains drawn from one sample of a study of metastatic and nonmetastatic thyroid tumors. With MiXCR, TCRdb called clones anew from the PCR reads. The table lists around 22,000 clones, 35% to 45% of them singletons. The source material was blood. The receptors shown here come from a male donor with papillary thyroid cancer or a benign thyroid nodule (not recorded which). Some clones in this sample may be carry-over from other donors' samples. Both conserved end residues are part of each CDR3.

TRBV6-1	TRBJ2-7	CASSGDRWDYEQYF
TRBV20-1	TRBJ2-7	CSARAVGGPDYEQYF
TRBV6-4	TRBJ2-7	CASSPPGGQTAYEQYF
TRBV5-1	TRBJ1-6	CASSLATVNSPLHF
TRBV10-1	TRBJ1-2	CASSVLGVLEANYGYTF
TRBV9	TRBJ1-1	CASSVAGRMNTEAFF
TRBV28	TRBJ1-2	CASRVGANYGYTF
TRBV5-1	TRBJ1-2	CASSRRQGGYGYTF
TRBV4-1	TRBJ2-2	CASSRSGELFF
TRBV20-1	TRBJ2-2	CSARGHSENTGELFF
TRBV20-1	.	CGIPRSRGTSQMHQFF
TRBV4-1	TRBJ1-2	CASSQPGWGGYTF
TRBV4-3	TRBJ1-4	CASTLSRRGDEKLFF
TRBV2	TRBJ2-1	CASSAPAGIARSSYNEQFF
TRBV20-1	TRBJ2-7	CSATGGSYEQYF
TRBV10-3	TRBJ1-6	CAIKGQAGSPLHF
TRBV11-2	TRBJ2-1	CASSLDPGRIYEQFF
TRBV5-8	TRBJ2-1	CASSENIGAGHNEQFF
TRBV18	TRBJ1-1	CASSPFRGDTEAFF
TRBV2	TRBJ2-7	CASSANYEQYF
TRBV20-1	TRBJ2-7	CSASSRIFSYEQYF
TRBV20-1	TRBJ2-5	CSARGQGETQYF
TRBV5-6	TRBJ1-1	CASSWTAEEAFF
TRBV5-5	TRBJ1-5	CASSFTPNQPQHF
TRBV5-1	TRBJ1-1	CASSFGGQGHTEAFF
TRBV6-6	TRBJ2-2	CASSYTSGRVNGELFF
TRBV12-5	TRBJ2-5	CAGLGGRDQETQYF
TRBV2	TRBJ2-5	CASSEQEETQYF
TRBV11-3	TRBJ1-5	CASSKDPQSNQPQHF
TRBV19	TRBJ2-7	CATTGGSSYEQYF
TRBV12-3/TRBV12-4	TRBJ2-7	CASSSPPGTGSYEQYF
TRBV6-1	TRBJ1-5	CASRPRDRGNQPQHF
TRBV6-2/TRBV6-3	TRBJ2-1	CASSGLARYNEQFF
TRBV28	TRBJ1-2	CASSVPGQGLGYTF
TRBV28	TRBJ2-7	CASSNSGSNYEQYF
TRBV12-3/TRBV12-4	TRBJ1-4	CASRPTTNEKLFF
TRBV5-1	TRBJ2-1	CASSLGGGLYNEQFF